Reported below is one T cell receptor beta chain. The data were obtained in a study of blood T cell repertoires in COVID-19. The length of the CDR3 is 14 residues. The germline V gene encodes CDR1 SGHNT and CDR2 YYREEE (reference sequence). The V and J ends lost 7 bases and 1 base, in that order; junction bases with no gene match: 2. In the original analysis: The authors estimated nucleated cell counts from reference gene primer amplification. Profiling relied on immunoSEQ multiplex PCR, and the TCRdb table lists in-frame clones only, not all of them. The D gene and trimming were derived from the DNA, and the V and J assignments and clone size from that table. Of about 220,000 clones in the sample, around 80% are singletons; the top ten hold 4% to 5.5%.

The sequence derives from a human donor in a cohort sampled during active COVID-19. The sequenced material came from peripheral blood. The V and J genes are TRBV5-4 and TRBJ2-1; 10 bases map to TRBD2. The CDR3 region is CASSTSGSYNEQFF. In DNA, the CDR3 is TGTGCCAGCTCGACTAGCGGGTCCTACAATGAGCAGTTCTTC.